The 25 T cell receptor beta chains in this list originate from one sample, sequenced in a study of cytomegalovirus exposure and HLA in healthy donors. Primers for the PCR totalled 60 Vbeta and 13 Jbeta. Clones were sequenced by immunoSEQ multiplex PCR, and TCRdb holds only the in-frame ones, with some missing. The sample yields around 100,000 clones, 60% to 85% seen once. The specimen was PBMCs. All receptors derive from a man aged 50 to 60 in good health and CMV-seropositive.

A word on this clone: One end of the junction does not line up with germline, which may come from a read error. The chain recombines TRBV28 with TRBJ2-2; TRBD2 agrees at 8 bases. The CDR3 extends over 17 amino acids. Germline V lookup: CDR1 MDHEN, CDR2 SYDVKM. CDR3 loop: CASSLWAGTRGSGELFF. CDR3 bases: TGTGCCAGCAGTCTATGGGCGGGGACTAGGGGATCCGGGGAGCTGTTTTTT.

The V gene is TRBV10-1, the J gene TRBJ2-7, with D possibly matching TRBD2 (5 bases). Germline V gene lookup returns CDR1 WNHNN and CDR2 SYGVQD (reference sequence). This CDR3 is 13 amino acids long. V lost 6 bases and J 2 bases, leaving 11 bases between the germline ends. CDR3: CASSRTATYEQYF. The CDR3 bases are TGCGCCAGCAGCCGGACTGCTACCTACGAGCAGTACTTC.

This clone was seen a few times. The chain combines TRBV6-1 with TRBJ2-3, with 11 bases that match TRBD1. The junction had 12 bases not matched to a gene; V was cut back by 2 bases and J by 11 bases. The CDR3 sequence is 16 residues long. From germline, CDR1 is MNHNS and CDR2 SASEGT. This chain's CDR3 is CASSEQDRGPFNRQYF. The CDR3 nucleotides are TGTGCCAGCAGTGAACAGGACAGGGGGCCGTTTAACAGGCAGTATTTT.

The chain is built from TRBV7-2 and TRBJ2-3; 10 bases line up with TRBD2. The CDR3 contains 14 residues. CDR1 is SGHTA, CDR2 FQGNSA, per germline. The ends lost 5 bases at V and 3 bases at J; junction bases unmatched: 2. As DNA, the CDR3 is TGTGCCAGCAGCAAGACTAGCGGGACAGATACGCAGTATTTT. It translates to CASSKTSGTDTQYF.

This clone was observed a handful of times. The chain couples TRBV4-1 to TRBJ2-4, with a tentative D call TRBD1 (6 bases). Germline V gives CDR1 MGHRA, CDR2 YSYEKL. This CDR3 comprises 14 residues. V was trimmed by 1 base and J by 5 bases, leaving 9 bases between them. The CDR3, as DNA: TGCGCCAGCAGCCAAGGAGGGGGTCAAAACATTCAGTACTTC. Translation: CASSQGGGQNIQYF.

This clone was counted between two and nine times. The CDR3 loop is CASDRTSGNNEQFF. CDR3 sequence (DNA): TGTGCCAGCGATAGGACTAGCGGGAATAATGAGCAGTTCTTC. The chain joins TRBV6-1 to TRBJ2-1, with 12 bases identical to TRBD2. CDR3 length: 14 residues. The trim removed 8 bases at V and 7 bases at J, leaving 6 bases unmatched. Germline values: CDR1 MNHNS, CDR2 SASEGT.

The chain joins TRBV5-4 to TRBJ2-1; TRBD1 matches 8 bases. V shed 0 bases and J 4 bases; nucleotides not matched to a gene: 0. The CDR3 has 14 residues. Germline lookup yields CDR1 SGHNT and CDR2 YYREEE (reference sequence). Written as DNA, the CDR3 is TGTGCCAGCAGCTTGGGGACAGGGTACAATGAGCAGTTCTTC. It yields the protein CASSLGTGYNEQFF. Full variable domain (missing parts from reference TRBV5-4 and TRBJ2-1): ETGVTQSPTHLIKTRGQQVTLRCSSQSGHNTVSWYQQALGQGPQFIFQYYREEENGRGNFPPRFSGLQFPNYSSELNVNALELDDSALYLCASSLGTGYNEQFFGPGTRLTVL.

The rearrangement links TRBV6-4 to TRBJ2-3; a possible D gene is TRBD2 (6 bases). Trimming took off 0 bases at V and 10 bases at J, with 11 bases between the two ends. Germline CDR1 reads MRHNA; CDR2 reads SNTAGT. The CDR3 consists of 13 residues. The CDR3 DNA reads as TGTGCCAGCAGTGACTCGTTGGGAGGTTCGCAGTATTTT. This codes for CASSDSLGGSQYF.

The chain is built from TRBV2 and TRBJ2-2, with a tentative D call TRBD1 (5 bases). V was cut by 0 bases and J by 4 bases, with 15 bases left in between. CDR1 is SNHLY, CDR2 FYNNEI, per germline. The length of the CDR3 is 17 residues. The CDR3, as DNA: TGTGCCAGCAGTGAAGCGCTTCTAGGGGTCGGCACCGGGGAGCTGTTTTTT. The encoded protein is CASSEALLGVGTGELFF.

The chain links TRBV5-4 to TRBJ1-1; 9 bases fit TRBD1. The CDR3 loop spans 16 amino acids. Trimming cost V 4 bases and J 5 bases; bases outside gene matches: 12. Germline CDR1 SGHNT, CDR2 YYREEE (reference sequence). The CDR3 DNA reads TGTGCCAGCAGCAGGGGACAGGGCCCAGGGTGGACTGAAGCTTTCTTT. Its translation: CASSRGQGPGWTEAFF.

J is TRBJ2-5 and V is TRBV5-1; TRBD2 is a possible D gene (5 bases). The germline V gene encodes CDR1 SGHRS and CDR2 YFSETQ. CDR3 length: 15 residues. V shed 1 base and J shed 5 bases, with 15 bases lying between them. The CDR3 coding sequence is TGCGCCAGCAGCTTGTCCTCGAGGGCCGGGGAGACCCAGTACTTC. This encodes CASSLSSRAGETQYF.

This chain joins TRBV25-1 and TRBJ2-5, with 12 bases aligning to TRBD2. Trimming removed 7 bases from V and 4 bases from J; junction bases left unmatched: 7. The germline gives CDR1 MGHDK, CDR2 SYGVNS. CDR3 length: 15 residues. The CDR3 is CASIGLAGGPETQYF. CDR3 in DNA: TGTGCCAGCATTGGGCTAGCGGGAGGGCCAGAGACCCAGTACTTC.

The genes are TRBV2 and TRBJ2-2, with D possibly TRBD2 on 5 matching bases. The CDR3 consists of 13 residues. Trimming stripped 5 bases from V and 4 bases from J, with 8 bases between. Germline lookup yields CDR1 SNHLY and CDR2 FYNNEI. For the CDR3, the DNA is TGTGCCAGCAGTCGACTATCCACCGGGGAGCTGTTTTTT. Translated: CASSRLSTGELFF.

The rearrangement links TRBV10-3 to TRBJ2-1, with D uncertain. In germline, CDR1 is ENHRY, CDR2 SYGVKD. Trimming left V 4 bases short and J 7 bases short, with 5 bases between. The CDR3 is 11 amino acids. CDR3 DNA: TGTGCCATCAGTGTTCTAAATGAGCAGTTCTTC. It specifies CAISVLNEQFF.

This chain joins TRBV14 and TRBJ1-4, with D possibly TRBD1 on 5 matching bases. V was pared by 6 bases and J by 7 bases, with 12 bases between. CDR1 and CDR2 (germline): SGHDN, FVKESK. The CDR3 has 13 residues. The CDR3 region is CASRGRDFEKLFF. In DNA form, the CDR3 reads TGTGCCAGCAGGGGCAGGGATTTTGAAAAACTGTTTTTT.

The V and J genes are TRBV19 and TRBJ2-2; 14 bases are a match to TRBD2. V shed 10 bases, J shed 7 bases, and the junction held 14 bases outside the gene matches. CDR1 and CDR2 (germline): LNHDA, SQIVND (reference sequence). CDR3 size: 17 residues. CDR3 region: CATTGLTSGRGIGELFF. As DNA, the CDR3 is TGTGCCACCACAGGGTTGACTAGCGGGAGGGGGATCGGGGAGCTGTTTTTT.

As DNA, the CDR3 is TGTGCCAGCAGTCCACGACAGGGCGCAGATACGCAGTATTTT. Protein sequence: CASSPRQGADTQYF. V gene TRBV28 combines with J gene TRBJ2-3, with 7 bases matching TRBD1. The ends lost 5 bases at V and 4 bases at J; junction bases unmatched: 6. Germline CDR1 and CDR2: MDHEN and SYDVKM. The CDR3 totals 14 residues.

This sequence joins TRBV9 and TRBJ2-1; D possibly corresponds to TRBD2 (5 bases). This CDR3 contains 16 residues. Germline values: CDR1 SGDLS, CDR2 YYNGEE. V lost 0 bases and J lost 5, with 15 bases in between. This CDR3 is CASSVGADQWNNEQFF. The CDR3 DNA reads as TGTGCCAGCAGCGTAGGAGCGGACCAGTGGAACAATGAGCAGTTCTTC.

V usage is TRBV4-2 and J usage is TRBJ2-1; the D gene is possibly TRBD2 (6 bases). There are 15 residues in the CDR3. V lost 1 base, J lost 5 bases, and 12 bases lay in between. Looked up from germline, CDR1 is LGHNA and CDR2 is YNFKEQ. CDR3: CASSQVAGTNNEQFF. As DNA, the CDR3 is TGTGCCAGCAGCCAAGTTGCGGGAACTAACAATGAGCAGTTCTTC.

J is TRBJ1-3 and V is TRBV7-9; D is unresolved. Trimming removed 10 bases from V and 0 bases from J, with 13 bases in between. The CDR3 consists of 14 residues. Germline V gene sequence: CDR1 SEHNR, CDR2 FQNEAQ (reference sequence). CDR3 coding DNA: TGTGCCACGTATTGGGCGAGCTCTGGAAACACCATATATTTT. Protein: CATYWASSGNTIYF.

The chain recombines TRBV5-5 with TRBJ2-2, with a tentative D call TRBD1 (7 bases). CDR1 and CDR2 (germline): SGHKS, YYEKEE (reference sequence). The CDR3 covers 16 residues. V shed 2 bases and J shed 5 bases, with 16 bases lying between them. The chain's CDR3 is CASSFQGGVLTGELFF. CDR3 DNA: TGTGCCAGCAGCTTTCAGGGGGGAGTATTGACCGGGGAGCTGTTTTTT.

The chain links TRBV28 to TRBJ2-1; the match to TRBD1 covers 12 bases. Trimming at V came to 6 bases and at J to 6 bases, leaving 3 bases not matched to a gene. This CDR3 has 14 residues. The germline gives CDR1 MDHEN, CDR2 SYDVKM. CDR3 bases: TGTGCCAGCAGGTCGGGACAGGGGGCCAATGAGCAGTTCTTC. This codes for CASRSGQGANEQFF.

This clone counts as medium-sized. The chain employs TRBV4-2 and TRBJ1-4; 8 positions match TRBD1. The germline gives CDR1 LGHNA, CDR2 YNFKEQ. Trimming at V came to 4 bases and at J to 0 bases, leaving 4 bases not matched to a gene. The length of the CDR3 is 16 residues. The CDR3 sequence is CASSPDRAATNEKLFF. As DNA, the CDR3 is TGTGCCAGCAGCCCGGACAGGGCCGCAACTAATGAAAAACTGTTTTTT.

In its sample, this clone was seen a few times. The chain links TRBV7-3 to TRBJ2-7, with 7 bases aligning to TRBD1. Germline values: CDR1 SGHTA, CDR2 FQGTGA. The CDR3 has 13 residues. V lost 3 bases to trimming and J lost 3 bases; unmatched junction nucleotides: 2. The CDR3 sequence is CASSLNRGYEQYF. Written as DNA, the CDR3 is TGTGCCAGCAGCTTGAACAGGGGCTACGAGCAGTACTTC.

The CDR3 DNA follows: TGCGCCAGCAGCCAAACTAGCGGGACGGGAGAGACCCAGTACTTC. Protein sequence: CASSQTSGTGETQYF. The V call is TRBV4-3, the J call TRBJ2-5; 10 nucleotides line up with TRBD2. Losses at the gene ends were 2 bases for V and 4 bases for J; bases not matched to a gene: 4. The germline CDR1 and CDR2 sequences are LGHNA and YSLEER. This CDR3 region has 15 residues.